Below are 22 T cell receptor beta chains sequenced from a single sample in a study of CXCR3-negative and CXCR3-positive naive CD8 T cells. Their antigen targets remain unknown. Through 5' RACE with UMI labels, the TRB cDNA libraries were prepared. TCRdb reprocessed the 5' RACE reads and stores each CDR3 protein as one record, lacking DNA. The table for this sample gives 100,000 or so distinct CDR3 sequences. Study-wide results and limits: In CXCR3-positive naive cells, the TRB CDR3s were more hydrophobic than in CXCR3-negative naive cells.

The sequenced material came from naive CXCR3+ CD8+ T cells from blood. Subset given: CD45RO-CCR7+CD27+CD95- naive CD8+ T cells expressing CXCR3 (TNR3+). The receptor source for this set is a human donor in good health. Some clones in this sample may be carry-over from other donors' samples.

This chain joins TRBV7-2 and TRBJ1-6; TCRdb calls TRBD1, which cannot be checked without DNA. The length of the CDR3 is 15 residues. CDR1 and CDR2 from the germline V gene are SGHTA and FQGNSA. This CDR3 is CASSSRGQGNSPLHF.

CDR3 region: CASSPRLTSANNEQFF. The chain links TRBV28 to TRBJ2-1; the D gene TCRdb calls, TRBD2, cannot be checked with no DNA. This CDR3 has 16 residues. Germline CDR1 MDHEN, CDR2 SYDVKM.

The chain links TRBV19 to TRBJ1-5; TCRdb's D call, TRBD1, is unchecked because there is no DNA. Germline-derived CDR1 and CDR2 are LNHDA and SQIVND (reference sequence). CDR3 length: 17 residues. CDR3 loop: CASSIYWGTGNNQPQHF. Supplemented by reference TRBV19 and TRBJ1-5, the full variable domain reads DGGITQSPKYLFRKEGQNVTLSCEQNLNHDAMYWYRQDPGQGLRLIYYSQIVNDFQKGDIAEGYSVSREKKESFPLTVTSAQKNPTAFYLCASSIYWGTGNNQPQHFGDGTRLSIL.

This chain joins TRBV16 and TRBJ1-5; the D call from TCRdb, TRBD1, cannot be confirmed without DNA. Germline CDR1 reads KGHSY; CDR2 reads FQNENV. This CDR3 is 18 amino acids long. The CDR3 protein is CASSQTPQGEISNQPQHF. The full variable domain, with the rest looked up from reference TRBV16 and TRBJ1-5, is GEEVAQTPKHLVRGEGQKAKLYCAPIKGHSYVFWYQQVLKNEFKFLISFQNENVFDETGMPKERFSAKCLPNSPCSLEIQATKLEDSAVYFCASSQTPQGEISNQPQHFGDGTRLSIL.

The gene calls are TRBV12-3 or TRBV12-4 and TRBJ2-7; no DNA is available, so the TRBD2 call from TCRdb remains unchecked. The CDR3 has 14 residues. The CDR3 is CASSLGAGGNEQYF.

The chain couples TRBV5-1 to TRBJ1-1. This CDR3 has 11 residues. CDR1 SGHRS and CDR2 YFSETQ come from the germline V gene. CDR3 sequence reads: CASSSGGKAFF.

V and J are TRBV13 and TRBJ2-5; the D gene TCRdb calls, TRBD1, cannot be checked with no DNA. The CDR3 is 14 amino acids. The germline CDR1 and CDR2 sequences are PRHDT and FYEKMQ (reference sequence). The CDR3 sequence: CASSPDREQETQYF.

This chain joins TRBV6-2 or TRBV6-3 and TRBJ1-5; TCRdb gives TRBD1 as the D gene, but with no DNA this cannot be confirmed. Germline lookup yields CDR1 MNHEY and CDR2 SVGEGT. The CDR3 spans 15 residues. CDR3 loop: CASSYCGGSNQPQHF.

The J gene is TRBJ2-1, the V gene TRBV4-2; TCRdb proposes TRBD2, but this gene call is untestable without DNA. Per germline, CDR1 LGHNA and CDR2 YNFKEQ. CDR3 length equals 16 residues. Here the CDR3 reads CASSQATSGGAHEQFF.

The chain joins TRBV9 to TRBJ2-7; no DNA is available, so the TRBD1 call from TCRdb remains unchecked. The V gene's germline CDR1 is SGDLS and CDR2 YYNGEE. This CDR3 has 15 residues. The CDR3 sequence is CASSVDSGGADEQYF.

CDR3 residues: CSAHPGTSINSPLHF. This sequence joins TRBV20-1 and TRBJ1-6; there is no DNA to check the TCRdb D call of TRBD1. CDR1 and CDR2 (germline): DFQATT, SNEGSKA (reference sequence). The CDR3 loop spans 15 amino acids.

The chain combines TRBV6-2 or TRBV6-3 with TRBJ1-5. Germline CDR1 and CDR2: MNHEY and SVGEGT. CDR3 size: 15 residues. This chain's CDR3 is CASSYLGTGDQPQHF.

CDR3 residues: CASSLETVTTGELFF. The chain is built from TRBV28 and TRBJ2-2; TCRdb names TRBD1, which stays unverified in the absence of DNA. The CDR3 has 15 residues. From germline, CDR1 is MDHEN and CDR2 SYDVKM.

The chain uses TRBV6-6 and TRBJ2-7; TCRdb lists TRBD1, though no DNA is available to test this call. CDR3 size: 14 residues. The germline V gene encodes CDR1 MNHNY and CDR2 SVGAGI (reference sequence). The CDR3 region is CASSSDRGNDEQYF.

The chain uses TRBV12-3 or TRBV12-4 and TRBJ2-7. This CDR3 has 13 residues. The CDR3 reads CASSFAGHTEQYF.

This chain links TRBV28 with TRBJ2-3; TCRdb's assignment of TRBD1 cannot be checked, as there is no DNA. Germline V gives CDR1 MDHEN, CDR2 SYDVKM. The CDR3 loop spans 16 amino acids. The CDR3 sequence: CASSFQTGISTDTQYF.

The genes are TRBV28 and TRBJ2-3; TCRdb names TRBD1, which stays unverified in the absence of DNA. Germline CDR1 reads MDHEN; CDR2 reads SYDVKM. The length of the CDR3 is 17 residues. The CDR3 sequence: CASSLSLGGHYTDTQYF.

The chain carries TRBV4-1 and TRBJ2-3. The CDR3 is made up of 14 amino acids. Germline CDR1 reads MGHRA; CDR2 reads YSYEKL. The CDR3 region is CASSQDLTTDTQYF.

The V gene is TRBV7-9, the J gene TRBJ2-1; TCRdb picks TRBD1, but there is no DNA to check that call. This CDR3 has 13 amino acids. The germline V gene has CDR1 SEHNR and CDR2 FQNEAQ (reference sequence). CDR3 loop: CASSGGQFNEQFF.

CDR3 loop: CASSLGWFNEQFF. The genes are TRBV6-2 or TRBV6-3 and TRBJ2-1. The CDR3 has 13 residues. Germline lookup yields CDR1 MNHEY and CDR2 SVGEGT.

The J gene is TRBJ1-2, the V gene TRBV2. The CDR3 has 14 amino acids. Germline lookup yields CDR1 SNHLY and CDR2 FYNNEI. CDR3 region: CASSDEGANYGYTF.

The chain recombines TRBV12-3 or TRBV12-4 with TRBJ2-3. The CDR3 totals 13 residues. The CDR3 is CASSYNERDTQYF.